This T cell receptor (beta chain) is from a study of shared clonotypes between healthy human individuals. This clone was observed a handful of times. The method was immunoSEQ multiplex PCR; TCRdb's version includes in-frame clones alone and lacks a portion of them. The profile shows some 630,000 clones, less than 80% of them singletons. Germline V gene lookup returns CDR1 KGHSH and CDR2 LQKENI. There are 15 residues in the CDR3. The ends lost 1 base at V and 4 bases at J; junction bases unmatched: 4. The chain links TRBV18 to TRBJ2-1, with 7 bases matching TRBD2. Sequenced: memory CD4+ T cells sorted from blood. Described subset: CD45RA-negative fraction. The clonotype originates from a woman aged 25 to 39 in good health. The CDR3, as DNA: TGTGCCAGCTCACCACGGGGCGGGAGTTACAATGAGCAGTTCTTC. As protein: CASSPRGGSYNEQFF.